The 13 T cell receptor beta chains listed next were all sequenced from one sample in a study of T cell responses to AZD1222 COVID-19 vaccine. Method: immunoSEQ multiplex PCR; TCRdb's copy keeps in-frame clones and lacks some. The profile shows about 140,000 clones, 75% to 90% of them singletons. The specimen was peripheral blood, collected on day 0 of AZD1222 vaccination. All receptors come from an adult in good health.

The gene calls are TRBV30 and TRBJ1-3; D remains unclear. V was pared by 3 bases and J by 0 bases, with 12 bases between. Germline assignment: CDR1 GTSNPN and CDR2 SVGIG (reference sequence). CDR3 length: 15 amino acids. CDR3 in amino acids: CAWSWQASSGNTIYF. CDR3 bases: TGTGCCTGGAGCTGGCAGGCCAGCTCTGGAAACACCATATATTTT.

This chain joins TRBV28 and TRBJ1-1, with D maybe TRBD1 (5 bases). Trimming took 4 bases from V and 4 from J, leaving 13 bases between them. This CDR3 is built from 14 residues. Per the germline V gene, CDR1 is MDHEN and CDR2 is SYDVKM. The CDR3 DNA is TGTGCCAGCAGTTCCGGACCGGGGGGCACTGAAGCTTTCTTT. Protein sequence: CASSSGPGGTEAFF. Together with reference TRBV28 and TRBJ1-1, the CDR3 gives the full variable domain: DVKVTQSSRYLVKRTGEKVFLECVQDMDHENMFWYRQDPGLGLRLIYFSYDVKMKEKGDIPEGYSVSREKKERFSLILESASTNQTSMYLCASSSGPGGTEAFFGQGTRLTVV.

The CDR3 sequence is CARGGQYNEQFF. CDR3 DNA: TGTGCCCGGGGGGGACAGTACAATGAGCAGTTCTTC. The V and J genes are TRBV7-2 and TRBJ2-1, with a possible D match to TRBD2 (8 bases). V was pared by 11 bases and J by 4 bases, with 12 bases between. This CDR3 region has 12 residues. CDR1 is SGHTA and CDR2 is FQGNSA in the germline V gene.

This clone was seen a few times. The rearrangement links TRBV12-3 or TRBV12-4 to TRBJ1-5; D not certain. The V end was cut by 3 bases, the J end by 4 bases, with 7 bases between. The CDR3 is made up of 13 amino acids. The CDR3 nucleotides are TGTGCCAGCAGTTTGAGGCCAAATCAGCCCCAGCATTTT. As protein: CASSLRPNQPQHF.

The CDR3 DNA reads TGTGCCACTCCGGTAGCGACACCAATTTCCTACGAGCAGTACTTC. Amino acid sequence: CATPVATPISYEQYF. This rearrangement joins TRBV27 to TRBJ2-7; D might be TRBD2 (5 bases). Germline V gives CDR1 MNHEY, CDR2 SMNVEV (reference sequence). This CDR3 is 15 amino acids long. Trimming removed 10 bases from V and 1 base from J, with 20 bases in between.

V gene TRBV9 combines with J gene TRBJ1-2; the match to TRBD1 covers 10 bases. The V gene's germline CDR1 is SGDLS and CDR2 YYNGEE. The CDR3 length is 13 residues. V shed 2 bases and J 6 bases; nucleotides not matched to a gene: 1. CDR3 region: CASSVGQGDGYTF. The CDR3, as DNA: TGTGCCAGCAGCGTCGGACAGGGGGATGGCTACACCTTC.

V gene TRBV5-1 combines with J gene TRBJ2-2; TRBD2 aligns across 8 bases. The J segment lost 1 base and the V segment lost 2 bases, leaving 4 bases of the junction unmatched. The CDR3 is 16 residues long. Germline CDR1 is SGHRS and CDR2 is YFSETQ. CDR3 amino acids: CASSFGAGENTGELFF. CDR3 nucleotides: TGCGCCAGCAGCTTTGGAGCGGGGGAGAACACCGGGGAGCTGTTTTTT.

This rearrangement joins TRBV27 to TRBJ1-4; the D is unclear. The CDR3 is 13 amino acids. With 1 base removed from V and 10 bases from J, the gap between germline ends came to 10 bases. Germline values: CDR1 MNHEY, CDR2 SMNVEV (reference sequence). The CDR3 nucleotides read TGTGCCAGCAGTTTATTCCGGCAGACAAAACTGTTTTTT. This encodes CASSLFRQTKLFF.

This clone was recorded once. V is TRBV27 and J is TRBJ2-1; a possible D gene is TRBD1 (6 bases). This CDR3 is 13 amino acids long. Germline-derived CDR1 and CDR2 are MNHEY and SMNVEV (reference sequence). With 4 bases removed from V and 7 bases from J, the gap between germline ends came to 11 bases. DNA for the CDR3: TGTGCCAGCAGTTACTTCACAGGGAATGAGCAGTTCTTC. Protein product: CASSYFTGNEQFF.

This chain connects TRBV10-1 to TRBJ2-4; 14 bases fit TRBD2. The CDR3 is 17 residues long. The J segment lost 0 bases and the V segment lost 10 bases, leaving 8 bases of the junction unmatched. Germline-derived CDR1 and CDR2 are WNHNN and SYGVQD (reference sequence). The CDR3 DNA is TGCGCCAACAACCCGGGACTAGCGGGGGTAGCCAAAAACATTCAGTACTTC. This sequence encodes CANNPGLAGVAKNIQYF.

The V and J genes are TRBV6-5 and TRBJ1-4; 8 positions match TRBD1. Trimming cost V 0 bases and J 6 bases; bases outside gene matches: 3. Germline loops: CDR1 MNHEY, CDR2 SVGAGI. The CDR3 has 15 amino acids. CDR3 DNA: TGTGCCAGCAGTTACTCGGACAGGGCCCATGAAAAACTGTTTTTT. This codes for CASSYSDRAHEKLFF.

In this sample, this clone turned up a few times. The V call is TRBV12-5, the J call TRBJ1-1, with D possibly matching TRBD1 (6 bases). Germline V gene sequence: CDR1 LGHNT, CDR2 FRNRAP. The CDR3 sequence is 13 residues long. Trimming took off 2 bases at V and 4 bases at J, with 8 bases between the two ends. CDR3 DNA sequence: TGTGCTAGTGGTTTGCAAGGGGGCACTGAAGCTTTCTTT. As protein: CASGLQGGTEAFF.

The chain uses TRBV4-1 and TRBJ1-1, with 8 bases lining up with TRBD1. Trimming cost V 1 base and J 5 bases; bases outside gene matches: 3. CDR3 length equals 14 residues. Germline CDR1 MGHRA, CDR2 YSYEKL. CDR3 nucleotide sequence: TGCGCCAGCAGCCAAGGGGACAGGTTTACTGAAGCTTTCTTT. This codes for CASSQGDRFTEAFF.